This T cell receptor beta chain comes out of a study of blood T cell repertoires in COVID-19. The wider study: The United States, Italy and Spain supplied acute and convalescent COVID-19 samples. Sample material is recorded as cDNA or gDNA derived from T cells, B-cell-depleted T cells, or PBMCs.

Authors' methods: Amplified reference gene primers provided the basis for estimating nucleated cell counts. Profiling relied on immunoSEQ multiplex PCR, and the TCRdb table lists in-frame clones only, not all of them. V and J calls and clone size are those listed in that table; D and trimming were worked out from the DNA. Altogether 200,000 to 300,000 clones are present, about 89% being singletons, with the ten largest covering around 9.1%. Trimming cost V 6 bases and J 4 bases; bases outside gene matches: 5. The CDR3 is 13 residues long. Germline V gives CDR1 SGDLS, CDR2 YYNGEE. This clone is a singleton in its sample.

This clonotype was obtained from a man in his forties who had recovered from COVID-19. The sample was peripheral blood. The chain is built from TRBV9 and TRBJ2-3; 7 nucleotides line up with TRBD2. CDR3 in DNA: TGTGCCAGCAATATGGCGGGGGCAGATACGCAGTATTTT. This sequence encodes CASNMAGADTQYF.